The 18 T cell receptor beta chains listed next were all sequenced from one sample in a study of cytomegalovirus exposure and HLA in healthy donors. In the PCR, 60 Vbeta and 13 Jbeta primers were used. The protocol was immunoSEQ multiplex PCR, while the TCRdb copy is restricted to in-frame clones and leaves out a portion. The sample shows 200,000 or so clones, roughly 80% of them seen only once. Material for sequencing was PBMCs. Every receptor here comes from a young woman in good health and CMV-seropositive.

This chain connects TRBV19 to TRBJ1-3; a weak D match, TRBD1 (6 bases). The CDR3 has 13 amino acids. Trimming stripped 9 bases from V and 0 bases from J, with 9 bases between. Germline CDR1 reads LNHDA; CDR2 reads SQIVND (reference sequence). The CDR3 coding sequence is TGTGCCAGCCGACAGGCCTCTGGAAACACCATATATTTT. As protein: CASRQASGNTIYF.

The CDR3 nucleotides read TGTGCCAGCAGCCAACCTGGACTAGCGGCTACCGGGGGGGAGACCCAGTACTTC. The encoded protein is CASSQPGLAATGGETQYF. V and J are TRBV4-2 and TRBJ2-5; TRBD2 agrees at 10 bases. The V gene's germline CDR1 is LGHNA and CDR2 YNFKEQ. With V trimmed by 2 bases and J by 5 bases, 14 bases remained unmatched. The CDR3 runs to 18 residues.

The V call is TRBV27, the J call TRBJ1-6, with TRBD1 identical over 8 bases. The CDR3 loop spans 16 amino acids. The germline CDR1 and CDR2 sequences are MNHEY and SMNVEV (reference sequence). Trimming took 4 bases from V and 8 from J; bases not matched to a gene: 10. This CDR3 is CASSSRPDRGDSPLHF. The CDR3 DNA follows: TGTGCCAGCAGTTCGCGTCCCGACAGGGGAGATTCACCCCTCCACTTT.

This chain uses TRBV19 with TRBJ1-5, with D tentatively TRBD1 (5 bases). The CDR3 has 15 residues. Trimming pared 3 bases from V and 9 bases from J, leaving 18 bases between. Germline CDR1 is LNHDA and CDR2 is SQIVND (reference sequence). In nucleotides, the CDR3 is TGTGCCAGTAGTATTGATCTAGACAGTTTGGCGCCCCAGCATTTT. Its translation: CASSIDLDSLAPQHF.

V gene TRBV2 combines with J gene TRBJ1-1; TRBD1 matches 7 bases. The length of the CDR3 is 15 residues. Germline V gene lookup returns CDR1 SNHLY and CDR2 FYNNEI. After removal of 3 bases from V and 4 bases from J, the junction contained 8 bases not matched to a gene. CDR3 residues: CASSDEGTAITEAFF. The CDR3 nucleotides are TGTGCCAGCAGTGACGAAGGGACAGCAATCACTGAAGCTTTCTTT.

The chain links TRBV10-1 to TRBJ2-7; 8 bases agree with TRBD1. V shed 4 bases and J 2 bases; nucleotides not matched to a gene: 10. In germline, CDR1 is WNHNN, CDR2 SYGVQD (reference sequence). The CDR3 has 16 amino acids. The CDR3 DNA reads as TGCGCCAGCAGTGGGCAGAGGGACAGGATGACCTACGAGCAGTACTTC. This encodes CASSGQRDRMTYEQYF.

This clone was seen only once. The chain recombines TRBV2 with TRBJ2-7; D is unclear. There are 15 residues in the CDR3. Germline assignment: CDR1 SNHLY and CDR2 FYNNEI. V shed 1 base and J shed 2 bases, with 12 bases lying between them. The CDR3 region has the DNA TGTGCCAGCAGTGAAGTGGGCTTCTCCCCCTACGAGCAGTACTTC. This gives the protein CASSEVGFSPYEQYF.

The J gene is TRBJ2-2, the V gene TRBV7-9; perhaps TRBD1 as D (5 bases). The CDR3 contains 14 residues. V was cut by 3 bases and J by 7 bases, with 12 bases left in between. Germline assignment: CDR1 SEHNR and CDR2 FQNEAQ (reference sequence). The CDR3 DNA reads TGTGCCAGCAGCTTGCTCGGACAAGACGGGGAGCTGTTTTTT. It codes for CASSLLGQDGELFF. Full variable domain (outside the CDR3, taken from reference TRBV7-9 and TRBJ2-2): DTGVSQNPRHKITKRGQNVTFRCDPISEHNRLYWYRQTLGQGPEFLTYFQNEAQLEKSRLLSDRFSAERPKGSFSTLEIQRTEQGDSAMYLCASSLLGQDGELFFGEGSRLTVL.

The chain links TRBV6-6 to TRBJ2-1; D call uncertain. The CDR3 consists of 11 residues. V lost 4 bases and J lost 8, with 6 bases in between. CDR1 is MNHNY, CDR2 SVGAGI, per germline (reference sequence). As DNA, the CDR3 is TGTGCCAGCAGTTTTCTCCATGAGCAGTTCTTC. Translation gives CASSFLHEQFF.

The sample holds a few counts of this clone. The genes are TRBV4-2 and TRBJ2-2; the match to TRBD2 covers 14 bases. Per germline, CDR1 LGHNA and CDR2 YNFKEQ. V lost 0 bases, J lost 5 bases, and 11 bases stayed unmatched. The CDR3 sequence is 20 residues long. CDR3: CASSQDRTSGGTWETGELFF. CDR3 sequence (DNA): TGTGCCAGCAGCCAAGATCGGACTAGCGGGGGGACGTGGGAAACCGGGGAGCTGTTTTTT.

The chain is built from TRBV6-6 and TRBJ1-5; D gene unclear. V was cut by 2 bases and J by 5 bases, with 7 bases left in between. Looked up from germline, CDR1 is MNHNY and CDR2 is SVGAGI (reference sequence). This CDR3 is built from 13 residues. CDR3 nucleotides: TGTGCCAGCAGTTACATGGGCTATCAGCCCCAGCATTTT. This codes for CASSYMGYQPQHF.

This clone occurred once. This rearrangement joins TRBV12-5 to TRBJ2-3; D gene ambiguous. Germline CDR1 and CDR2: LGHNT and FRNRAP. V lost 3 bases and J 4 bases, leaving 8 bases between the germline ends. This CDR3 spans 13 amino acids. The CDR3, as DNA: TGTGCTAGTGGTTTAATCCCTGCAGATACGCAGTATTTT. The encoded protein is CASGLIPADTQYF. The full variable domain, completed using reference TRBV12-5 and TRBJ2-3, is DARVTQTPRHKVTEMGQEVTMRCQPILGHNTVFWYRQTMMQGLELLAYFRNRAPLDDSGMPKDRFSAEMPDATLATLKIQPSEPRDSAVYFCASGLIPADTQYFGPGTRLTVL.

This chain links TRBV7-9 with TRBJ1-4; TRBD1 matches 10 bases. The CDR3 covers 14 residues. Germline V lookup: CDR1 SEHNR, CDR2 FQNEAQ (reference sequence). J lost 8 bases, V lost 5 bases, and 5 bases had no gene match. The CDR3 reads CASSMTGGLEKLFF. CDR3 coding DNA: TGTGCCAGCAGCATGACAGGGGGCTTAGAAAAACTGTTTTTT.

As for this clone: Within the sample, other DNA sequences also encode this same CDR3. The CDR3 is CASSLSRVNYGYTF. The CDR3, as DNA: TGTGCCAGCAGTTTAAGCAGGGTGAACTATGGCTACACCTTC. The rearrangement joins TRBV28 to TRBJ1-2; D is possibly TRBD1 (5 bases). Germline V gene lookup returns CDR1 MDHEN and CDR2 SYDVKM. V was clipped by 2 bases and J by 2 bases, with 9 bases between them. CDR3 length: 14 amino acids.

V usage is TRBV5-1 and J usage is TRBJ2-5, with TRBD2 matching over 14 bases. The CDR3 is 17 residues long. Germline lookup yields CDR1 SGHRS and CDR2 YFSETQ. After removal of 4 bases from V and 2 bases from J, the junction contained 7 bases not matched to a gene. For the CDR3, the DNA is TGCGCCAGCAGCGGGACCGGGACTAGCGGGGGTCAAGAGACCCAGTACTTC. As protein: CASSGTGTSGGQETQYF.

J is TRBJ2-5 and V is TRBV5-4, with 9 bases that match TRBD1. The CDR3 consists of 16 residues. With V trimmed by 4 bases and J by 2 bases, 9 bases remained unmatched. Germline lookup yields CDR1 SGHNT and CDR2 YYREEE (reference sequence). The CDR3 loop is CASSHRRTGDQETQYF. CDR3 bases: TGTGCCAGCAGCCACCGCCGGACAGGGGATCAAGAGACCCAGTACTTC.

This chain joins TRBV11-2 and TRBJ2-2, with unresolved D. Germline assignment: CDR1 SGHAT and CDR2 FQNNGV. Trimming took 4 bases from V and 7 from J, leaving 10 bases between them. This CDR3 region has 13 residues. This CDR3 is CASSSISGGELFF. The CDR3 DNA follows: TGTGCCAGCAGCTCTATTTCAGGCGGGGAGCTGTTTTTT. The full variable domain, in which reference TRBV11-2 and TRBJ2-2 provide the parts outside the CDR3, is EAGVAQSPRYKIIEKRQSVAFWCNPISGHATLYWYQQILGQGPKLLIQFQNNGVVDDSQLPKDRFSAERLKGVDSTLKIQPAKLEDSAVYLCASSSISGGELFFGEGSRLTVL.

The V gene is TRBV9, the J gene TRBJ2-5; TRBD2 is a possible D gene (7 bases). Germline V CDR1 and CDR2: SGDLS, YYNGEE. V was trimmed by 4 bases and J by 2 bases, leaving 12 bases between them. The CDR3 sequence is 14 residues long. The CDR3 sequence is CASSKEGGQETQYF. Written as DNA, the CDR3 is TGTGCCAGCAGCAAGGAGGGGGGGCAAGAGACCCAGTACTTC.